This TCR beta chain stems from a study of blood T cell repertoires in COVID-19. About the research overall: Some COVID-19 samples were acute and others convalescent; all came from the United States, Italy and Spain.

The repertoire was sequenced with immunoSEQ multiplex PCR; TCRdb's copy has only in-frame clones and lacks some. The table lists fewer than 40,000 clones, about 88% of them singletons, with about 31% in the top ten. CDR1 SGHTA and CDR2 FQGNSA come from the germline V gene. Trimming took 5 bases from V and 2 from J; bases not matched to a gene: 4. This CDR3 is built from 14 residues. Sequencing was carried out using peripheral blood. V is TRBV7-2 and J is TRBJ2-3, with 7 bases matching TRBD1. The sequence derives from an older man with active COVID-19. The CDR3 DNA is TGTGCCAGCAGCACGGGACAGTTCACAGATACGCAGTATTTT. Amino acids: CASSTGQFTDTQYF.